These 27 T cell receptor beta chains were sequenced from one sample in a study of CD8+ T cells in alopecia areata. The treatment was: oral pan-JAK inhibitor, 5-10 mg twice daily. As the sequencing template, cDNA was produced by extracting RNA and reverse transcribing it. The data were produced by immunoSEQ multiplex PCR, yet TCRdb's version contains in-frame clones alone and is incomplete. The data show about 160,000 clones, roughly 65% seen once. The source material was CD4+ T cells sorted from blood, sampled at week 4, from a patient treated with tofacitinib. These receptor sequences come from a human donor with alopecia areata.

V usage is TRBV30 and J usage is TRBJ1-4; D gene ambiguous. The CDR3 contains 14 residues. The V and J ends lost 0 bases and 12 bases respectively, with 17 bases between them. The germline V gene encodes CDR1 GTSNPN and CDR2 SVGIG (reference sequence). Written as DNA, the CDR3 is TGTGCCTGGAGTGTACTATATAGAGACCGTGAACTGTTTTTT. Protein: CAWSVLYRDRELFF.

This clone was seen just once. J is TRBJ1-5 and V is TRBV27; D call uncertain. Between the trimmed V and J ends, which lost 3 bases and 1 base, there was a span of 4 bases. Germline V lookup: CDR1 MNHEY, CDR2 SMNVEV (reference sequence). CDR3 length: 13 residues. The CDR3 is CASSFQSNQPQHF. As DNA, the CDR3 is TGTGCCAGCAGTTTCCAGAGCAATCAGCCCCAGCATTTT.

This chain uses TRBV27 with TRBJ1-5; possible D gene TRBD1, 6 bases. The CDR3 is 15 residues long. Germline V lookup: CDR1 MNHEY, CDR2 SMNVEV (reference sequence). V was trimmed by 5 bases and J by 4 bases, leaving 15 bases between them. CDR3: CASSPSMRGNQPQHF. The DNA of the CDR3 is TGTGCCAGCAGTCCATCGATGAGGGGGAATCAGCCCCAGCATTTT.

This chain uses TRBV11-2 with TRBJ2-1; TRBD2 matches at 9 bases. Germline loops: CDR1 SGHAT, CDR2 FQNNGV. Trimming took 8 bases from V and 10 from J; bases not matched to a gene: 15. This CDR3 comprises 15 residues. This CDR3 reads CASATGLAGFREQFF. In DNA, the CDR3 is TGTGCCAGCGCAACGGGGCTAGCGGGGTTTCGGGAGCAGTTCTTC.

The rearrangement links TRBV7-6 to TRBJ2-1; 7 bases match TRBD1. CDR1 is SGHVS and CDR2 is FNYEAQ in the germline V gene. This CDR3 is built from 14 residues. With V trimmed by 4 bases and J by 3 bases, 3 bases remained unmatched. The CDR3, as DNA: TGTGCCAGCAGCTCCTCAGGGGGCTACAATGAGCAGTTCTTC. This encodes CASSSSGGYNEQFF.

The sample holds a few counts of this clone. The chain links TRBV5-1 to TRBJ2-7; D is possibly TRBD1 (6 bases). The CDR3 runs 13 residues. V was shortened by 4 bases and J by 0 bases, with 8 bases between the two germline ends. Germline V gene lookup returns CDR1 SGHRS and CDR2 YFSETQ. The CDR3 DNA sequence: TGCGCCAGCAGCCGGGACAACTCCTACGAGCAGTACTTC. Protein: CASSRDNSYEQYF.

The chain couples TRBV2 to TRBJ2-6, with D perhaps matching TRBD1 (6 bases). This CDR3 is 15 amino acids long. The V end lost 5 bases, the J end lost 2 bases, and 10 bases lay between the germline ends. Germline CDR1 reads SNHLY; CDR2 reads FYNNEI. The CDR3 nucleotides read TGTGCCAGCAGTTATAACAGGGCTGGGGCCAACGTCCTGACTTTC. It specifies CASSYNRAGANVLTF.

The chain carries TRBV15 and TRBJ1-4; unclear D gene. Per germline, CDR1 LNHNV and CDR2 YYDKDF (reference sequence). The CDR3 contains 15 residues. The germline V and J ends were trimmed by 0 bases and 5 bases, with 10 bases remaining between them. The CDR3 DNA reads TGTGCCACCAGCAGAGAAGGGCCGCCAAATGAAAAACTGTTTTTT. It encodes CATSREGPPNEKLFF.

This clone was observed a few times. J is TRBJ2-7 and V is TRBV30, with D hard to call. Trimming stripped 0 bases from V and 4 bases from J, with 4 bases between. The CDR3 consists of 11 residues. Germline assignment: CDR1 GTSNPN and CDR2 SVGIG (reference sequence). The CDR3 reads CAWSVQYEQYF. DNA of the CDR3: TGTGCCTGGAGTGTACAGTACGAGCAGTACTTC.

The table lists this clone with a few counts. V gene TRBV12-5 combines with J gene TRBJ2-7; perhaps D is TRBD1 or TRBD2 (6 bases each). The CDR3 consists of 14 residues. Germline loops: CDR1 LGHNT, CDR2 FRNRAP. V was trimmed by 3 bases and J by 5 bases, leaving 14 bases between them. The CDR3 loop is CASGFHGGRDEQYF. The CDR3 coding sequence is TGTGCTAGTGGTTTTCATGGGGGGCGCGACGAGCAGTACTTC.

The CDR3, as DNA: TGCGCCAGCAGCTTGGACGGACAGCCCTTCTATGGCTACACCTTC. Amino acids: CASSLDGQPFYGYTF. The chain uses TRBV5-1 and TRBJ1-2, with D perhaps TRBD1 (6 bases). The germline V gene has CDR1 SGHRS and CDR2 YFSETQ. The CDR3 contains 15 residues. Trimming took 0 bases from V and 4 from J, leaving 13 bases between them.

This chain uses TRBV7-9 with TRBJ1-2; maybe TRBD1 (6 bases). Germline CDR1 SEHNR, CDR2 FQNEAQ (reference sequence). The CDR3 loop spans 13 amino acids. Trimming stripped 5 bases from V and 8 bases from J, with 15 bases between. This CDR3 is CASSQTGSGGYTF. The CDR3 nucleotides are TGTGCCAGCAGCCAAACAGGGTCGGGCGGCTACACCTTC.

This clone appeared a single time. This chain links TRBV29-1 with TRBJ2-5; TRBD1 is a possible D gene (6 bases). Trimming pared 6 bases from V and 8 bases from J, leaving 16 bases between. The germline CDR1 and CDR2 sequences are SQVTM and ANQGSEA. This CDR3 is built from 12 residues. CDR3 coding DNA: TGCAGCGTACAGGCAGGGGCAAGAACCCAGTACTTC. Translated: CSVQAGARTQYF.

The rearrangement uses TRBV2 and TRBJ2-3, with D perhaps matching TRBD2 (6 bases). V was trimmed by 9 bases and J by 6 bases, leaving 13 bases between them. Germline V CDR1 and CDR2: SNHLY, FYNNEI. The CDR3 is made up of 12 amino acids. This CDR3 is CASTRGRDTQYF. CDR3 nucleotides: TGTGCCAGTACTAGAGGGAGGGATACGCAGTATTTT.

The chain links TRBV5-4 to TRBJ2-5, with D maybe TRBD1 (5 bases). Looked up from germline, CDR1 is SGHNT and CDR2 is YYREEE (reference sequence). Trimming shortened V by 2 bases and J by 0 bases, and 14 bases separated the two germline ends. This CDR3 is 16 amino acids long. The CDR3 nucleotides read TGTGCCAGCAGCTTAAAGAACAGGCATTACCAAGAGACCCAGTACTTC. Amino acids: CASSLKNRHYQETQYF.

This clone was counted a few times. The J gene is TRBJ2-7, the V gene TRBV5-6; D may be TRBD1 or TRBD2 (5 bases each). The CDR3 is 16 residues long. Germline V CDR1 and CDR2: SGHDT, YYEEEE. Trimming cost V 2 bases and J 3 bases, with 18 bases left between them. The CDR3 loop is CASSFPGTSRGYEQYF. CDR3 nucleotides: TGTGCCAGCAGCTTCCCCGGGACCTCAAGGGGCTACGAGCAGTACTTC.

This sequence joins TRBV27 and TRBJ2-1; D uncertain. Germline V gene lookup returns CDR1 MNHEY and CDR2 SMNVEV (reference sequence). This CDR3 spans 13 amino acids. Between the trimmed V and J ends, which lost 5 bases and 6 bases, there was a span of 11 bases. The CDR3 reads CASSGTTVNEQFF. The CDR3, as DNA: TGTGCCAGCAGTGGCACGACTGTCAATGAGCAGTTCTTC.

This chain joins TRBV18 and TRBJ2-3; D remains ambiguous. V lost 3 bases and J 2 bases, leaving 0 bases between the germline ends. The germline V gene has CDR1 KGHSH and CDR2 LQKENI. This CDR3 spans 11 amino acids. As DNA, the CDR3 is TGTGCCAGCTCACCCACAGATACGCAGTATTTT. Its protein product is CASSPTDTQYF.

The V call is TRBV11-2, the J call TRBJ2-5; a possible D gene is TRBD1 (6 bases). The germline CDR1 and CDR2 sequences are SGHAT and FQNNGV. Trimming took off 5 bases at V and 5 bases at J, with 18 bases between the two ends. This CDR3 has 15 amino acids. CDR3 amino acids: CASSQNRVLGETQYF. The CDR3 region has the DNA TGTGCCAGCAGCCAGAACAGGGTACTCGGGGAGACCCAGTACTTC.

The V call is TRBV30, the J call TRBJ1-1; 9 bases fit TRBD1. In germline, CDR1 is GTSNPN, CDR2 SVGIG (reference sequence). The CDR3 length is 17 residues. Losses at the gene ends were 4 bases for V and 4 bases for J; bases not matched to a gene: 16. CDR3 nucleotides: TGTGCCTGGACCCCGCTGGGACAGGGTGTTTCGGTCACTGAAGCTTTCTTT. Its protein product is CAWTPLGQGVSVTEAFF.

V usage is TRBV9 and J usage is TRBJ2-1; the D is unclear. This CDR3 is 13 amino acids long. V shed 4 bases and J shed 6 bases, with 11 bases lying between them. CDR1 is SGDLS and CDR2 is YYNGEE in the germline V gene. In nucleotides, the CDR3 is TGTGCCAGCAGCCCACACCGCGGCAATGAGCAGTTCTTC. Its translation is CASSPHRGNEQFF.

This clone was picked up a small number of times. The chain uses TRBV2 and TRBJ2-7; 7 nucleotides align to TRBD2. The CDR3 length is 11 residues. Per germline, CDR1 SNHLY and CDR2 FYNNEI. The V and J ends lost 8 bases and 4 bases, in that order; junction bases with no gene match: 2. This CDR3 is CASRGEYEQYF. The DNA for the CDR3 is TGTGCCAGCCGGGGGGAATACGAGCAGTACTTC.

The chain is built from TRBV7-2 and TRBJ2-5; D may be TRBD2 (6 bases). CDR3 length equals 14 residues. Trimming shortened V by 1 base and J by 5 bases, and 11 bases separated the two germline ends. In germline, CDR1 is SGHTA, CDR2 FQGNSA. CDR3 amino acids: CASSLGRGRETQYF. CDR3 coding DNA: TGTGCCAGCAGCTTAGGGAGGGGACGGGAGACCCAGTACTTC.

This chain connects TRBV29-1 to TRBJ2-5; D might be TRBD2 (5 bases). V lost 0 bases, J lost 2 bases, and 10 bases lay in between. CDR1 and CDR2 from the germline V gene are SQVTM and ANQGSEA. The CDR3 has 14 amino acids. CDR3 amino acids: CSVEDRRQQETQYF. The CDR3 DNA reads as TGCAGCGTTGAAGATCGGAGGCAGCAAGAGACCCAGTACTTC. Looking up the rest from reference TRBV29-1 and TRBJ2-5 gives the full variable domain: SAVISQKPSRDICQRGTSLTIQCQVDSQVTMMFWYRQQPGQSLTLIATANQGSEATYESGFVIDKFPISRPNLTFSTLTVSNMSPEDSSIYLCSVEDRRQQETQYFGPGTRLLVL.

The CDR3 region is CAWEDNYGYTF. As DNA, the CDR3 is TGTGCCTGGGAGGACAACTATGGCTACACCTTC. V usage is TRBV30 and J usage is TRBJ1-2; D gene ambiguous. Trimming shortened V by 5 bases and J by 2 bases, and 6 bases separated the two germline ends. CDR1 GTSNPN and CDR2 SVGIG come from the germline V gene (reference sequence). The length of the CDR3 is 11 residues.

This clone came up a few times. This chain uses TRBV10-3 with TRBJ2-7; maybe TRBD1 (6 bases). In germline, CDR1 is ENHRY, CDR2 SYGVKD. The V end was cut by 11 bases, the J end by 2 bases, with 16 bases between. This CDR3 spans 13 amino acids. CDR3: CAVTGSFTYEQYF. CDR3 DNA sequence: TGTGCCGTGACAGGTTCTTTTACCTACGAGCAGTACTTC.

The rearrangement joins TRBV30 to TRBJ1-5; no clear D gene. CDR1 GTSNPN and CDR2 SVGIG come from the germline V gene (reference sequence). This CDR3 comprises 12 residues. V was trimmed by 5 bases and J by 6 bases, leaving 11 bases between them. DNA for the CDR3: TGTGCCTGGGGGGAGGGAGGTCAGCCCCAGCATTTT. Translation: CAWGEGGQPQHF. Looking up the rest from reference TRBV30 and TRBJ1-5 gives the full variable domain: SQTIHQWPATLVQPVGSPLSLECTVEGTSNPNLYWYRQAAGRGLQLLFYSVGIGQISSEVPQNLSASRPQDRQFILSSKKLLLSDSGFYLCAWGEGGQPQHFGDGTRLSIL.